Sequencing of this T cell receptor beta chain was carried out in a study of blood T cell repertoires in COVID-19 (dated by TCRdb to the early 2020s). With respect to the entire study: The collaborator samples originated in the United States, Italy and Spain and spanned the acute and convalescent phases of COVID-19. The material from the prospective study consisted of cDNA or gDNA derived from T cells, B-cell-depleted T cells, or PBMCs. A freely available public database, intended as a resource for researchers studying the immune response to SARS-CoV-2, is where the repertoires were released. Samples were obtained from the ongoing ImmuneRACE study (first 160 participants) and from about 1,300 subjects provided by 6 global collaborators. Sample metadata almost always included a de-identified subject ID, COVID-19 status, age in years and sex. Where available, HLA class I and class II types were obtained from metadata supplied by the sample provider rather than from assay-based typing. Subjects who had been exposed to COVID-19, were actively infected with it, or had recovered from it provided the deeply sampled blood TCRbeta repertoires that made up the dataset.

As to this clone: Its target antigen remains unknown. Within one base of it there is no much larger clone, and no base qualities were kept.

The germline V gene yields SQVTM for CDR1 and ANQGSEA for CDR2. Its CDR3 holds 15 amino acids, cysteine through phenylalanine. Just CDR3 DNA is preserved here, 45 bases in frame from base 1. V is shortened by 0 bases, J by 4 bases, and the region joining them spans 15 bases. What the research found in general, with its limitations: The amount of clinical and demographic metadata varied by source and participant and was provided uncurated.

The collaborating institutions used their own protocols to collect whole blood in K2EDTA tubes. For TCRbeta analysis, collaborators shipped samples in one of three forms: frozen whole blood, isolated PBMCs, or DNA extracted from either of those sample types. The immunoSEQ Assay, a bias-controlled multiplex PCR, was used to amplify TCRbeta CDR3 regions from genomic DNA. In the paper's pipeline: Nucleated cell counts per sample were estimated from amplification of reference gene primers within the assay. Sequence reads were collapsed and filtered to measure the absolute abundance of every unique TCRbeta CDR3 rearrangement. For each sample, productive Simpson clonality was calculated as the square root of Simpson's diversity index across productive rearrangements. TCRdb obtained this table from immuneACCESS and retained in-frame rearrangements with V and J assigned. These tables miss some clones; where compared with another copy, unresolved V genes account for less than half of the shortfall, and the remainder is unexplained. Clone size and the V and J calls come from that table; the DNA yielded D and trimming. In this sample the table shows about 360,000 clones, 81% of which occur a single time. The top ten clones comprise more than 1% of the sample.

The V and J segments used are TRBV29-1 and TRBJ1-2; no D segment can be confidently identified. The specimen was peripheral blood. The TCR originated in a human donor with acute or convalescent COVID-19. The donor label of this sample is uncertain. At the DNA level, the sequence is TGCAGCGTTGAAGATCTGGAGAGACTGAGCTATGGCTACACCTTC. Its protein product is CSVEDLERLSYGYTF.